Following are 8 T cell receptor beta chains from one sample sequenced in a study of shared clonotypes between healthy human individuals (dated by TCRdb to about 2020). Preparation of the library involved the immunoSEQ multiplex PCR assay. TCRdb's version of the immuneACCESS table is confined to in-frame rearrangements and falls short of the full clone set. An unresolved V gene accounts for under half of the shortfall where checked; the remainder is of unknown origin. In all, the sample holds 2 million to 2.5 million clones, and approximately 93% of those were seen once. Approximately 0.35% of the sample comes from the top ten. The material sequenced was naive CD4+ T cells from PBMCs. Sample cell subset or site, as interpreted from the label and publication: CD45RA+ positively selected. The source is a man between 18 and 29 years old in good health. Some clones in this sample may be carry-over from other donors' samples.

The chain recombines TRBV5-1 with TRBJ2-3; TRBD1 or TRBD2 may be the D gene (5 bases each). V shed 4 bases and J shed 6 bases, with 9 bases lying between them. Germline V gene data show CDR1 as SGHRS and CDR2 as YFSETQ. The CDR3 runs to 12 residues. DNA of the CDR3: TGCGCCAGCAGCGGGGGAATGGATACGCAGTATTTT. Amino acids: CASSGGMDTQYF.

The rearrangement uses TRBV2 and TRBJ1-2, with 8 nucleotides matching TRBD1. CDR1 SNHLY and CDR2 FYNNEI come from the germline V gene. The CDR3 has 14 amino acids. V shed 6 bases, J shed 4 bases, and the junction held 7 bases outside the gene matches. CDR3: CASRPDREGYGYTF. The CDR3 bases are TGTGCCAGCAGGCCGGACAGGGAAGGCTATGGCTACACCTTC.

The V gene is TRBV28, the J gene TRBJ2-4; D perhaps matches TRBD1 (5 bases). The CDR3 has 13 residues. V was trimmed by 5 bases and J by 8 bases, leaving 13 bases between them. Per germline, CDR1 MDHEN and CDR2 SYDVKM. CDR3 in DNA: TGTGCCAGCAGTACTACTCAGGGTTACATTCAGTACTTC. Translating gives CASSTTQGYIQYF.

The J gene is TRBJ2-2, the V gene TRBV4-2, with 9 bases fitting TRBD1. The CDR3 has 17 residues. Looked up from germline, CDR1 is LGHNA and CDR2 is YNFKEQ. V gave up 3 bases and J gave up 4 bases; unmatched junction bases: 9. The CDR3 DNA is TGTGCCAGCAGCCACCAATTGGGACAGGGCGGCACCGGGGAGCTGTTTTTT. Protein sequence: CASSHQLGQGGTGELFF.

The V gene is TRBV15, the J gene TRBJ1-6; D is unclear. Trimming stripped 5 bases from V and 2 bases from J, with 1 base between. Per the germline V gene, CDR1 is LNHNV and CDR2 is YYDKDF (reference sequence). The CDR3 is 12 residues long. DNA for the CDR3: TGTGCCACCAGCGCCTATAATTCACCCCTCCACTTT. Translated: CATSAYNSPLHF.

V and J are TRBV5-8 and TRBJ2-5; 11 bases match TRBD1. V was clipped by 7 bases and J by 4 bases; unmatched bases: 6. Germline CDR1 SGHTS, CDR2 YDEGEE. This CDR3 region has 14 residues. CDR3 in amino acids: CASGRTGGSETQYF. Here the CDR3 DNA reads TGTGCCAGCGGGAGGACAGGGGGCTCAGAGACCCAGTACTTC.

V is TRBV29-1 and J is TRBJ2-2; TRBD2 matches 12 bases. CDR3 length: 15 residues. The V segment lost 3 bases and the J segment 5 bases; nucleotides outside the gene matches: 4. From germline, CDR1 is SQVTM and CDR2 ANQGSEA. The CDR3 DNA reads TGCAGCGTTGACGAACTAGCGGGAGGTACCGGGGAGCTGTTTTTT. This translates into CSVDELAGGTGELFF.

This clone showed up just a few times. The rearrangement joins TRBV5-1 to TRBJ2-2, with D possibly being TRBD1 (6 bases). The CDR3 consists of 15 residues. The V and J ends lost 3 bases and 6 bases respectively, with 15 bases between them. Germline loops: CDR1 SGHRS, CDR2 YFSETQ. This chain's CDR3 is CASSSTGIGAGELFF. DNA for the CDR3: TGCGCCAGCAGCTCAACAGGGATCGGCGCCGGGGAGCTGTTTTTT.